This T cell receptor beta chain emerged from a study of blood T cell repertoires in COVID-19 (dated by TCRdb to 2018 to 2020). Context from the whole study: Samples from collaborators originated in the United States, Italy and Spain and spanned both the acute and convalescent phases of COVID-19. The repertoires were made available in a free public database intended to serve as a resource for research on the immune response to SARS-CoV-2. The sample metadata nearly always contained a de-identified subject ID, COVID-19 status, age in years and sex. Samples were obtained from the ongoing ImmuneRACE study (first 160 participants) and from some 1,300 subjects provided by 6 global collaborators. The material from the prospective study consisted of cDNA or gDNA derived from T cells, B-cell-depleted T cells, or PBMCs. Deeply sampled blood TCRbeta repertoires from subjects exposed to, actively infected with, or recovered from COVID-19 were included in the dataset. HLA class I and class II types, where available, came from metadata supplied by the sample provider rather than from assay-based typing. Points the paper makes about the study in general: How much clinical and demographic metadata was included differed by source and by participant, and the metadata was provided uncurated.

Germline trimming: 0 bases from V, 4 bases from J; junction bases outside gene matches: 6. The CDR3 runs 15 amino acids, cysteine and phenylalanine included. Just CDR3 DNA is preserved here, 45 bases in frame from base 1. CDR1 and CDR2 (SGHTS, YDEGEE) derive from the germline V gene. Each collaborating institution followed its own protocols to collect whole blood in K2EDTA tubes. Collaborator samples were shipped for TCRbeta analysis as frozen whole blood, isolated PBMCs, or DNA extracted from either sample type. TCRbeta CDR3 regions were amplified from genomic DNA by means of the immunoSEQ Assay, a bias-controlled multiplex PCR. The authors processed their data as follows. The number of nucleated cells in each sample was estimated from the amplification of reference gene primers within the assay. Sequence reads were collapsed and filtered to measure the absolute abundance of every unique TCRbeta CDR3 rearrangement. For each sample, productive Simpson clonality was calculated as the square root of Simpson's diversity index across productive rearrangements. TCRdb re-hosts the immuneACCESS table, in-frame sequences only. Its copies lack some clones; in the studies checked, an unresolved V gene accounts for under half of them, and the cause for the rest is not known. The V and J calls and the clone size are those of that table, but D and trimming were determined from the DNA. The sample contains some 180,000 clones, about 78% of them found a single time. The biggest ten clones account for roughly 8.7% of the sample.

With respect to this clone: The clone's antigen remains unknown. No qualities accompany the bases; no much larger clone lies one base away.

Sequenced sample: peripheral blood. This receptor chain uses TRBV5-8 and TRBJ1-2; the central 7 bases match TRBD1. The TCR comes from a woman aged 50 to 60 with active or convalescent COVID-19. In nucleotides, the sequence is TGTGCCAGCAGCTTGGGTATCAGGACAGGCTATGGCTACACCTTC. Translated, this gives CASSLGIRTGYGYTF.